The T cell receptor (beta chain) described here comes from a study of beta chain features in type 1 diabetes. Regarding the study as a whole: Within patients, naive, central memory and Treg TCRB repertoires seemed more similar than within healthy donors. People with Type 1 diabetes carried modestly yet significantly shorter TCRB CDR3s in all four CD4+ subsets.

What was sequenced were expressed TCRB transcripts, since all of the isolated RNA had been reverse transcribed. Assay used: immunoSEQ multiplex PCR; TCRdb lists only in-frame clones, some missing. Counted here are around 650,000 clones, around 12% occurring once; the ten biggest clones make up over 0.1%. In germline, CDR1 is SGHVS, CDR2 FQNEAQ. V was cut by 5 bases and J by 1 base, with 2 bases left in between. The CDR3 spans 11 residues. Of note for this clone: What it recognizes is unknown. A much larger clone sits a single nucleotide away, making a read error possible.

The material sequenced was naive CD4+ T cells from blood. The sequence derives from a man aged 30 to 45 with type 1 diabetes. The chain recombines TRBV7-8 with TRBJ2-5; D uncertain. The CDR3 nucleotides are TGTGCCAGCAGCGCCCAAGAGACCCAGTACTTC. This sequence encodes CASSAQETQYF.